Described below is a single TCR beta chain sequence and its context. The germline V gene has CDR1 SGHDT and CDR2 YYEEEE. The V segment lost 2 bases and the J segment 4 bases; nucleotides outside the gene matches: 4. The CDR3 is 15 residues long. The data were obtained in a study of coeliac disease. The protocol was immunoSEQ multiplex PCR, while the TCRdb copy is restricted to in-frame clones and leaves out a portion. The repertoire consists of hundreds of clones, with 53% occurring once and the leading ten covering about 32%. The chain combines TRBV5-6 with TRBJ1-5, with 9 bases that match TRBD1. The sequencing sample was made of intraepithelial lymphocytes from the gut. This sequence was found in a woman in her fifties or sixties without celiac disease. The CDR3 loop is CASSFLGQGNQPQHF. The DNA of the CDR3 is TGTGCCAGCAGCTTTCTGGGACAGGGTAATCAGCCCCAGCATTTT.